The table lists the clone carrying this T cell receptor beta chain with a few counts. Its antigen is unidentified. The data are from a study of Ad26.COV2.S vaccination and SARS-CoV-2 variants. Whole-study context: Ad26.COV2.S was injected intramuscularly once or twice, 56 days apart. Study-wide results and limits: Analyses of TCR breadth and depth may have underestimated total T cell responses. In vaccinated individuals, spike-specific CD8+ and CD4+ T cell responses reportedly displayed substantial breadth. Relative to placebo recipients, vaccine recipients exhibited elevated spike-specific TCR breadth.

Produced via immunoSEQ multiplex PCR; TCRdb's table is partial and in-frame only. The table has more than 300,000 clones, 86% seen once. Treatment described: around 19 received Ad26.COV2.S at low or high dose, single or two shots; about 5 received placebo; per-sample allocation not given. After the first vaccine or placebo injection, samples were drawn on day 63. The V and J ends lost 7 bases and 5 bases respectively, with 12 bases between them. Germline lookup yields CDR1 SNHLY and CDR2 FYNNEI. This CDR3 comprises 13 residues. The sample here was peripheral blood, taken in a trial of Ad26.COV2.S vaccine versus placebo. The gene calls are TRBV2 and TRBJ1-5, with D perhaps matching TRBD1 (5 bases). This receptor was obtained from a person between 18 and 59 years old who received the Ad26.COV2.S COVID-19 vaccine or a placebo. The DNA of the CDR3 is TGTGCCAGCACCCAAGGGGATCATCAGCCCCAGCATTTT. Translated: CASTQGDHQPQHF.